Below are 5 T cell receptor beta chains sequenced from a single sample in a study of control samples from healthy donors and cancer patients. TCRdb keeps only in-frame clones here, not all; method: immunoSEQ multiplex PCR. The sample has some 89,000 clones, approximately 86% seen once; the top ten hold under 25%. The specimen was blood. The receptor source for this set is a man aged 25 to 45 in good health.

The rearrangement uses TRBV5-1 and TRBJ2-5; no clear D. The germline V gene encodes CDR1 SGHRS and CDR2 YFSETQ. This CDR3 contains 15 residues. V was shortened by 0 bases and J by 3 bases, with 12 bases between the two germline ends. This CDR3 reads CASSLVGSAKETQYF. The CDR3, as DNA: TGCGCCAGCAGCTTGGTGGGCAGCGCGAAAGAGACCCAGTACTTC.

This chain connects TRBV6-6 to TRBJ1-1; D unclear. Germline values: CDR1 MNHNY, CDR2 SVGAGI (reference sequence). CDR3 length: 12 amino acids. The ends were cut back, 2 bases at V and 11 bases at J, with 12 bases in the middle. CDR3 sequence (DNA): TGTGCCAGCAGTTACGAGGCGGGCGACGCTTTCTTT. It yields the protein CASSYEAGDAFF.

The gene calls are TRBV30 and TRBJ2-7, with D perhaps TRBD1 (5 bases). This CDR3 has 13 amino acids. V shed 2 bases and J shed 2 bases, with 10 bases lying between them. Germline CDR1 GTSNPN, CDR2 SVGIG (reference sequence). CDR3 sequence reads: CAWSSGFPYEQYF. The CDR3 nucleotides are TGTGCCTGGAGTTCAGGGTTTCCCTACGAGCAGTACTTC.

The chain uses TRBV5-1 and TRBJ2-3; TRBD1 might be the D (5 bases). Germline CDR1 and CDR2: SGHRS and YFSETQ. The CDR3 spans 16 residues. The germline V and J ends were trimmed by 0 bases and 5 bases, with 16 bases remaining between them. Here the CDR3 DNA reads TGCGCCAGCAGCTTGGGGCCGAAAACTGGACAAGATACGCAGTATTTT. This sequence encodes CASSLGPKTGQDTQYF.

V usage is TRBV25-1 and J usage is TRBJ1-5; 9 bases line up with TRBD1. Looked up from germline, CDR1 is MGHDK and CDR2 is SYGVNS. After removal of 3 bases from V and 3 bases from J, the junction contained 9 bases not matched to a gene. The CDR3 contains 17 residues. CDR3 loop: CASSDSYRGPLNQPQHF. The CDR3 coding sequence is TGTGCCAGCAGTGACTCCTACAGGGGGCCGCTCAATCAGCCCCAGCATTTT.